The sequence of this TCR beta chain was determined in a study of T cells in pancreatic ductal adenocarcinoma. The CDR3 covers 15 residues. The V gene lost 0 bases and the J gene lost 5 bases, with 13 bases spanning the gap. CDR1 and CDR2 from the germline V gene are MNHNS and SASEGT. The selected patients with pancreatic ductal adenocarcinoma had surgery but no neoadjuvant therapy. Clones were sequenced by immunoSEQ multiplex PCR, and TCRdb holds only the in-frame ones, with some missing. Of around 31,000 clones in the sample, around nine tenths are singletons; the top ten hold around 2.1%. The rearrangement joins TRBV6-1 to TRBJ1-1; the D gene is possibly TRBD1 (5 bases). The sequenced sample was PBMCs. The TCR originated in a human donor with pancreatic ductal adenocarcinoma. CDR3 DNA sequence: TGTGCCAGCAGTGAAGCGGGGACTGGGAGAACTGAAGCTTTCTTT. The encoded protein is CASSEAGTGRTEAFF.